This is a list of T cell receptor beta chains from one sample in a study of early T cells in non-severe SARS-CoV-2 infection. In TCRdb, the 5' RACE reads were re-called with MiXCR into one record per CDR3 protein. The profile shows tens of thousands of distinct CDR3 sequences, about 4.5% of them singletons. Sequenced sample: whole blood. These receptor sequences come from an adult who was a healthcare worker with PCR-confirmed SARS-CoV-2 infection or an uninfected control (not recorded which). The CDR3 runs from the conserved cysteine through the conserved F or W. A D gene is named only where the DNA matches it firmly. Rows may omit the clone size; those that give it use once, few, many or a size class.

length	V	D	J	size	CDR3	DNA
15	TRBV19	-	TRBJ2-7	-	CASTSQRGTAYEQYF	TGTGCCAGTACCTCCCAACGGGGGACAGCATACGAGCAGTACTTC
15	TRBV2	TRBD1	TRBJ2-1	few	CASRKGQGAYNEQFF	TGTGCCAGCCGAAAAGGACAGGGCGCCTACAATGAGCAGTTCTTC
14	TRBV6-1	-	TRBJ2-7	many	CASIVVRGSYEQYF	TGTGCCAGCATTGTTGTGAGGGGTTCCTACGAGCAGTACTTC
13	TRBV7-2	-	TRBJ2-5	medium-sized	CASSMDIQETQYF	TGTGCCAGCAGCATGGACATCCAAGAGACCCAGTACTTC
15	TRBV10-3	TRBD1	TRBJ2-2	many	CAISADRGATGELFF	TGTGCCATCAGTGCCGACAGGGGTGCCACCGGGGAGCTGTTTTTT
13	TRBV29-1	-	TRBJ1-1	medium-sized	CSVEVGTGTEAFF	TGCAGCGTTGAAGTAGGGACGGGAACTGAAGCTTTCTTT
16	TRBV5-5	TRBD1	TRBJ1-6	few	CASSYGTGGLNSPLHF	TGTGCCAGCAGCTACGGGACAGGGGGCTTGAATTCACCCCTCCACTTT
14	TRBV7-2	-	TRBJ2-7	-	CASSQDARPYEQYF	TGTGCCAGCAGCCAAGACGCAAGACCCTACGAGCAGTACTTC
15	TRBV7-9	-	TRBJ1-4	few	CASSLGQSRGGKLFF	TGTGCCAGCAGCTTAGGTCAATCCAGGGGTGGAAAACTGTTTTTT
16	TRBV24-1	-	TRBJ2-1	medium-sized	CATSDFSMSSYNEQFF	TGTGCCACCAGTGATTTTTCCATGAGCTCCTACAATGAGCAGTTCTTC
14	TRBV7-9	TRBD1	TRBJ2-7	medium-sized	CASSLVGDRVEQYF	TGTGCCAGCAGCTTAGTTGGGGACAGGGTCGAGCAGTACTTC
17	TRBV11-2	TRBD2	TRBJ2-5	many	CASSPERLAGGSETQYF	TGTGCCAGCAGCCCTGAGAGACTAGCGGGGGGGTCAGAGACCCAGTACTTC
14	TRBV4-3	TRBD1	TRBJ1-2	many	CASSQDWDSYGYTF	TGCGCCAGCAGCCAAGATTGGGACAGCTATGGCTACACCTTC
13	TRBV28	-	TRBJ2-2	medium-sized	CASIGTNTGELFF	TGTGCCAGCATTGGCACGAACACCGGGGAGCTGTTTTTT
15	TRBV7-6	TRBD2	TRBJ2-1	few	CVSSLAWTSVNEQFF	TGTGTCAGCAGCTTAGCATGGACTAGCGTTAATGAGCAGTTCTTC
13	TRBV20-1	TRBD1	TRBJ2-7	many	CSARVGQLYEQYF	TGCAGTGCTAGAGTGGGACAGCTCTACGAGCAGTACTTC
16	TRBV20-1	-	TRBJ1-1	many	CSARDIARGGNTEAFF	TGCAGTGCTAGAGACATCGCCCGAGGGGGGAACACTGAAGCTTTCTTT